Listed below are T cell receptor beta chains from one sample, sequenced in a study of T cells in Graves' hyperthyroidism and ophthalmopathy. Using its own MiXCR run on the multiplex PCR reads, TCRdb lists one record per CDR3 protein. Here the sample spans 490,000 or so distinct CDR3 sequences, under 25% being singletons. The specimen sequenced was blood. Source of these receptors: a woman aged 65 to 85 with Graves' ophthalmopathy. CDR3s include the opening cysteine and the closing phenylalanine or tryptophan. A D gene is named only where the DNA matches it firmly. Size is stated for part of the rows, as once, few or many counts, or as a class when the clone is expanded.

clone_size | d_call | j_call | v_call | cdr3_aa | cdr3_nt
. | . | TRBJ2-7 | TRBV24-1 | CATSAYLLEGTYEQYF | TGTGCCACCAGTGCTTATCTCCTAGAGGGAACCTACGAGCAGTACTTC
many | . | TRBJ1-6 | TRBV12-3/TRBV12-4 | CASSLAPTNSPLHF | TGTGCCAGCAGTTTAGCCCCGACGAATTCACCCCTCCACTTT
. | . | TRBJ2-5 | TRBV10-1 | CASSGSYQETQYF | TGCGCCAGCAGCGGGTCGTACCAAGAGACCCAGTACTTC
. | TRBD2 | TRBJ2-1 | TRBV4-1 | CASSPKLAGERNEQFF | TGTGCCAGCAGCCCTAAACTAGCGGGGGAGAGGAATGAGCAGTTCTTC
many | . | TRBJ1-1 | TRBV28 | CASSTTGTSPKAFF | TGTGCCAGCAGCACCACCGGGACATCACCGAAAGCTTTCTTT
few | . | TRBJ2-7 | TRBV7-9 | CASRATGRSYEQYF | TGTGCCAGCAGAGCAACGGGACGGAGCTACGAGCAGTACTTC
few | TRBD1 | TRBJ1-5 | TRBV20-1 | CSAPETGGGNQPQHF | TGCAGTGCACCAGAGACAGGGGGTGGCAATCAGCCCCAGCATTTT
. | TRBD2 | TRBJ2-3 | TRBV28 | CASRGGGSTDTQYF | TGTGCCAGCAGGGGGGGGGGGAGCACAGATACGCAGTATTTT
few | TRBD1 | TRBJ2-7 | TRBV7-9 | CASTRGLRYEQYF | TGTGCCAGCACCAGGGGGCTTCGCTACGAGCAGTACTTC
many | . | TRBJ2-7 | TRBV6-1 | CASSETGRSAGEQYF | TGTGCCAGCAGTGAGACCGGACGCTCCGCTGGGGAGCAGTACTTC
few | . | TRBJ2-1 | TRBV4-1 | CASSPLPGQYNEQFF | TGCGCCAGCAGCCCGCTGCCGGGCCAGTACAATGAGCAGTTCTTC
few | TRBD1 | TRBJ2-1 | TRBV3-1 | CASSHKDRLKPGSYNDEQFF | TGTGCCAGCAGCCATAAGGACAGGCTCAAACCTGGATCCTACAATGATGAGCAGTTCTTC
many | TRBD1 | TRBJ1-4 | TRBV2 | CASRLSTGANEKLFF | TGTGCCAGCAGGCTCTCTACAGGGGCTAATGAAAAACTGTTTTTT
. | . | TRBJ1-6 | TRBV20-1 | CSARNGYNSPLHF | TGCAGTGCTAGGAACGGTTATAATTCACCCCTCCACTTT
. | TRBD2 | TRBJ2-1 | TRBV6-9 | CASSYAGLGYNEQFF | TGTGCCAGCAGTTACGCCGGACTAGGCTACAATGAGCAGTTCTTC
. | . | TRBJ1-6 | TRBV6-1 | CASGYNSPLHF | TGTGCCAGCGGGTATAATTCACCCCTCCACTTT
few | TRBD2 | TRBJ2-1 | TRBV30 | CACWLAGVGGNEQFF | TGTGCCTGCTGGCTAGCGGGGGTAGGGGGAAATGAGCAGTTCTTC
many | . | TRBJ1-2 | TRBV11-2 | CASSLIRGRDTF | TGTGCCAGCAGCTTAATCCGGGGGAGAGACACCTTC
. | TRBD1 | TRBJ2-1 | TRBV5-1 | CASRPTGTGVNEQFF | TGCGCCAGCAGGCCTACCGGGACAGGGGTCAATGAGCAGTTCTTC
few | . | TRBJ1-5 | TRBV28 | CAIQRPSGNQPQHF | TGTGCCATCCAGAGACCTTCGGGCAATCAGCCCCAGCATTTT
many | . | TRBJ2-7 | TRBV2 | CATRRPPSYEQYF | TGTGCCACCCGCCGGCCCCCTTCTTACGAGCAGTACTTC
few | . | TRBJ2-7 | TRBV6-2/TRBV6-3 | CASSGTAGSYEQYF | TGTGCCAGCAGTGGCACGGCTGGATCCTACGAGCAGTACTTC
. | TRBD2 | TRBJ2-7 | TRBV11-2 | CASSLRSSGYYEQYF | TGTGCCAGCAGCTTAAGGTCTAGCGGTTACTACGAGCAGTACTTC
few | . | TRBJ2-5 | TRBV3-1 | CASSHPRETQYF | TGTGCCAGCAGCCACCCCCGAGAGACCCAGTACTTC
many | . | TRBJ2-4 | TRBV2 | CASKGGASNIQYF | TGTGCCAGCAAGGGTGGGGCTTCTAACATTCAGTACTTC
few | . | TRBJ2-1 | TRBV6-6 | CASSYSRRDYNEQFF | TGTGCCAGCAGTTACTCGCGGAGAGACTACAATGAGCAGTTCTTC
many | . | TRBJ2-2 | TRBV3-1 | CASSPGGAGELFF | TGTGCCAGCAGCCCCGGGGGTGCCGGGGAGCTGTTTTTT
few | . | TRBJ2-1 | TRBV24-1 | CATSGPAPYNEQFF | TGTGCCACCTCCGGCCCGGCGCCCTACAATGAGCAGTTCTTC
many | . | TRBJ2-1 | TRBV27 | CASSLGGNYNEQFF | TGTGCCAGCAGTTTAGGCGGGAACTACAATGAGCAGTTCTTC
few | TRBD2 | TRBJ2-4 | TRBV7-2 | CASSIAGVAKNIQYF | TGTGCCAGCAGCATAGCGGGAGTTGCCAAAAACATTCAGTACTTC
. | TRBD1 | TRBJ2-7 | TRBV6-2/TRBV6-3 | CASGTTGVPYEQYF | TGTGCCAGCGGTACGACAGGGGTCCCCTACGAGCAGTACTTC
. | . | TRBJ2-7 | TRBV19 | CASSILGAREQYF | TGTGCCAGTAGTATTCTGGGGGCAAGGGAGCAGTACTTC
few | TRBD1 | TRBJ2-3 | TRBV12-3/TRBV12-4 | CASSLGAGTGAPRDTQYF | TGTGCCAGCAGTTTAGGAGCCGGGACAGGGGCCCCTCGCGATACGCAGTATTTT
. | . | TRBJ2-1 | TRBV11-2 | CASSSQLGGPYNEQFF | TGTGCCAGCAGCTCGCAACTAGGAGGCCCCTACAATGAGCAGTTCTTC
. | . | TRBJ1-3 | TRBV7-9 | CASSLVRNFIRTGNTIYF | TGTGCCAGCAGCTTAGTCAGGAACTTCATACGGACTGGAAACACCATATATTTT
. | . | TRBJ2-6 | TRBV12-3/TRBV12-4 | CASSFPSGANVLTF | TGTGCCAGCAGTTTTCCTAGTGGGGCCAACGTCCTGACTTTC
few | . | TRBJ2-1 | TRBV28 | CASSVIVGEYNEQFF | TGTGCCAGCAGCGTTATAGTGGGAGAGTACAATGAGCAGTTCTTC
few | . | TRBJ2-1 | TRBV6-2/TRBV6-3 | CASRLQGLSNEQFF | TGTGCCAGCAGACTACAAGGCCTCTCCAATGAGCAGTTCTTC
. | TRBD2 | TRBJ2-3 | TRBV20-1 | CSARDPPGGTTDTQYF | TGCAGTGCTAGAGATCCCCCGGGAGGAACGACAGATACGCAGTATTTT
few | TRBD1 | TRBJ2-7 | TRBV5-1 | CASSAGDRAIYEQYF | TGCGCCAGCAGTGCGGGGGACAGGGCCATCTACGAGCAGTACTTC
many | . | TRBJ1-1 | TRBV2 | CASSPTANTEAFF | TGTGCCAGCAGTCCTACTGCGAACACTGAAGCTTTCTTT
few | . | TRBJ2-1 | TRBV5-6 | CASSSPSEGYEGNEQFF | TGTGCCAGCAGCTCCCCCAGTGAGGGTTACGAGGGGAATGAGCAGTTCTTC
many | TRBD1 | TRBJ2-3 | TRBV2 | CASSVGQGSDTQYF | TGTGCCAGCAGTGTAGGACAGGGCAGCGATACGCAGTATTTT
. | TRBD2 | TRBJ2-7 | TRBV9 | CASSVGVSGREEQYF | TGTGCCAGCAGCGTAGGGGTGAGCGGGAGGGAGGAGCAGTACTTC
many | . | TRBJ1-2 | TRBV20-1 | CSAIEGRRGYTF | TGCAGTGCTATCGAGGGGCGACGGGGCTACACCTTC
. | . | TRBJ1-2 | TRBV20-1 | CSARGLDLGGYGYTF | TGCAGTGCTAGAGGCCTCGACCTGGGCGGTTATGGCTACACCTTC
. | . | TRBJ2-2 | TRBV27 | CASSFSGFSTGELFF | TGTGCCAGCAGTTTTTCGGGCTTCAGCACCGGGGAGCTGTTTTTT
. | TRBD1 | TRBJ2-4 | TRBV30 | CAGTGGATKNIQYF | TGTGCCGGGACAGGGGGCGCGACCAAAAACATTCAGTACTTC
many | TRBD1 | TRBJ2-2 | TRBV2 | CATRTGYTGELFF | TGTGCCACCCGGACAGGGTACACCGGGGAGCTGTTTTTT
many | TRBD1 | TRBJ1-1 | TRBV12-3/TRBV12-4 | CASSLPDRGTEAFF | TGTGCCAGCAGCCTACCCGACAGGGGCACTGAAGCTTTCTTT
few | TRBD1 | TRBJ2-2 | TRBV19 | CASIGQANTGELFF | TGTGCCAGTATCGGACAGGCGAACACCGGGGAGCTGTTTTTT
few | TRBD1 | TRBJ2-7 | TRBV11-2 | CASSWGGGTGAYEQYF | TGTGCCAGCAGCTGGGGGGGAGGGACAGGGGCCTACGAGCAGTACTTC
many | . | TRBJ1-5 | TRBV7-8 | CASSRTRNSNQPQHF | TGTGCCAGCAGCAGGACAAGAAATAGCAATCAGCCCCAGCATTTT
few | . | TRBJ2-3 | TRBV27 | CASSLSWGTDTQYF | TGTGCCAGCAGTTTAAGTTGGGGGACAGATACGCAGTATTTT
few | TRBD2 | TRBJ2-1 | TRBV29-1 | CSVEDRLAGPNEQFF | TGCAGCGTTGAAGATAGACTAGCGGGTCCCAATGAGCAGTTCTTC